This TCR beta chain was retrieved from a study of CD8 T cells in Susac syndrome. Study-level findings and limits: The relatively small number of individuals in the TCR sequencing and HLA analysis was acknowledged by the study.

The authors sequenced TCR beta from blood CD8+ and CD4+ T cells. Healthy donors were controls matched for age and sex. A word on this clonotype: Its antigen is unknown.

A quantity of about 0.5 to 1 ug RNA underwent reverse transcription using random hexamers. The method of amplification for TCR beta CDR3 was immunoSEQ multiplex PCR, covering 54 Vbeta and 13 Jbeta. Via MiXCR, TCRdb re-called the immunoSEQ multiplex PCR reads, giving one row per CDR3 protein. The table records tens of thousands of distinct CDR3 sequences, more than 80% of them present only once. The sequence came from a human donor in good health. Sequencing was performed on CD8+ T cells from PBMCs.

The CDR3 DNA sequence: TGTGCCAGCATAGGACAGGACCCCCCTGGGGCCAACGTCCTGACTTTC. Translation: CASIGQDPPGANVLTF. The chain combines TRBV6-6 with TRBJ2-6; 7 bases line up with TRBD1. Germline trimming cut 7 bases from V and 2 bases from J; bases unmatched to any gene: 8. The CDR3 consists of 16 residues. The V gene's germline CDR1 is MNHNY and CDR2 SVGAGI (reference sequence).